This is a list of T cell receptor beta chains from one sample in a study of blood T cell repertoires in COVID-19. Only in-frame clones appear in the TCRdb table, and some are missing; sequencing was by immunoSEQ multiplex PCR. The sample lists a few hundred thousand clones, about 78% occurring once. Sequences were obtained from peripheral blood. These TCRs come from a woman aged 65 to 85 with acute or convalescent COVID-19. Both conserved end residues are part of each CDR3. A D gene is named only where the DNA matches it firmly. Size tells how often a clone was seen (once, few, many) or the class of an expanded clone, and some rows leave it out.

J	V	size	D	CDR3	DNA
TRBJ2-6	TRBV7-8	.	.	CASSLSFSGANVLTF	TGTGCCAGCAGCTTATCATTCTCTGGGGCCAACGTCCTGACTTTC
TRBJ2-5	TRBV25-1	few	TRBD1	CASSDHWGTGEETQYF	TGTGCCAGCAGTGATCACTGGGGGACAGGGGAGGAGACCCAGTACTTC
TRBJ2-7	TRBV5-1	few	TRBD1	CASSLDRGGEQYF	TGCGCCAGCAGCTTGGACAGGGGTGGCGAGCAGTACTTC
TRBJ1-3	TRBV6-5	.	.	CASSSETGSGNTIYF	TGTGCCAGCAGTTCCGAGACAGGCTCTGGAAACACCATATATTTT
TRBJ1-5	TRBV6-5	.	TRBD1	CASSYSGQFPQHF	TGTGCCAGCAGTTACTCGGGACAGTTCCCCCAGCATTTT
TRBJ2-3	TRBV24-1	.	.	CATGEVSDTQYF	TGTGCCACCGGAGAAGTTTCAGATACGCAGTATTTT
TRBJ1-2	TRBV29-1	.	.	CSVEESGREGYGYTF	TGCAGCGTTGAAGAATCCGGGAGGGAGGGCTATGGCTACACCTTC
TRBJ1-6	TRBV29-1	.	TRBD1	CSVTTGVGNSPLHF	TGCAGCGTGACCACAGGGGTTGGGAATTCACCCCTCCACTTT
TRBJ1-2	TRBV24-1	few	.	CATSGDTYGYTF	TGTGCCACCAGTGGCGACACATATGGCTACACCTTC
TRBJ1-1	TRBV5-1	.	.	CASSPVRPGGGNTEAFF	TGCGCCAGCAGCCCAGTCCGGCCTGGGGGGGGCAACACTGAAGCTTTCTTT
TRBJ1-1	TRBV18	once	TRBD1	CASSPPRDRGPKAFF	TGTGCCAGCTCACCACCCCGGGACAGGGGACCTAAAGCTTTCTTT
TRBJ1-2	TRBV25-1	.	TRBD1	CASSQGANYGYTF	TGTGCCAGCAGCCAGGGGGCTAACTATGGCTACACCTTC
TRBJ2-4	TRBV6-2/TRBV6-3	.	.	CASSHTGSGKNIQYF	TGTGCCAGCAGCCACACCGGGTCCGGCAAAAACATTCAGTACTTC